This T cell receptor (beta chain) comes out of a study of blood T cell repertoires in COVID-19. This clone was seen a few times. In the original workflow: Reference gene primer amplification gave estimated nucleated cell counts. Sequenced by immunoSEQ multiplex PCR; TCRdb stores in-frame clones only, minus some. V, J and clone size are those of that table, while D and trimming were read from the DNA. Of around 40,000 clones listed, 79% are singletons. The CDR3 totals 15 residues. The V and J ends lost 5 bases and 0 bases respectively, with 13 bases between them. Germline assignment: CDR1 SEHNR and CDR2 FQNEAQ (reference sequence).

Sequencing used peripheral blood. This clonotype originated in an elderly woman with acute or convalescent COVID-19. V usage is TRBV7-9 and J usage is TRBJ1-1; weak D call: TRBD1 (6 bases). The CDR3 DNA is TGTGCCAGCAGCCCTCGACAGGATCTGAACACTGAAGCTTTCTTT. It is translated as CASSPRQDLNTEAFF.